Below are 17 T cell receptor beta chains sequenced from a single sample in a study of control samples from healthy donors and cancer patients. Clones were sequenced by immunoSEQ multiplex PCR, and TCRdb holds only the in-frame ones, with some missing. The sample lists around 130,000 clones; approximately 91% were seen once. Sequencing was performed on blood. The receptors were gathered from a man between 50 and 59 years old in good health.

This chain uses TRBV6-5 with TRBJ2-2, with D perhaps being TRBD1 or TRBD2 (5 bases each). V was shortened by 6 bases and J by 6 bases, with 17 bases between the two germline ends. Germline assignment: CDR1 MNHEY and CDR2 SVGAGI. The CDR3 is 15 amino acids. The CDR3 loop reads CASRLEPLGAGELFF. The CDR3 DNA is TGTGCCAGCAGACTGGAGCCACTGGGGGCCGGGGAGCTGTTTTTT.

To note about this clone: The same CDR3 can be traced to other DNA sequences in this sample. This chain uses TRBV2 with TRBJ1-4, with 8 bases identical to TRBD1. The V and J ends lost 6 bases and 4 bases, in that order; junction bases with no gene match: 7. This CDR3 comprises 15 residues. Germline CDR1 is SNHLY and CDR2 is FYNNEI. CDR3: CASRLQGVVNEKLFF. The CDR3 DNA follows: TGTGCCAGCAGACTACAGGGGGTTGTTAATGAAAAACTGTTTTTT.

The rearrangement links TRBV7-2 to TRBJ2-5; D possibly corresponds to TRBD2 (6 bases). Trimming cost V 5 bases and J 1 base, with 14 bases left between them. The CDR3 is 15 amino acids. Looked up from germline, CDR1 is SGHTA and CDR2 is FQGNSA. Here the CDR3 DNA reads TGTGCCAGCAGCGTACTAGCTTTTAGCCAAGAGACCCAGTACTTC. It yields the protein CASSVLAFSQETQYF.

In its sample, this clone was seen a few times. Here the CDR3 DNA reads TGTGCCAGCAGTGTGGATGGGGACACCGGGGAGCTGTTTTTT. It translates to CASSVDGDTGELFF. The rearrangement uses TRBV2 and TRBJ2-2; D is undetermined. CDR1 and CDR2 (germline): SNHLY, FYNNEI. There are 14 residues in the CDR3. The germline V and J ends were trimmed by 4 bases and 3 bases, with 9 bases remaining between them.

This clone was detected only a few times. This CDR3 is CASRAGTDSYEQYF. The DNA for the CDR3 is TGCGCCAGCAGAGCCGGGACTGACTCCTACGAGCAGTACTTC. The chain is built from TRBV4-1 and TRBJ2-7, with D possibly TRBD2 on 6 matching bases. Trimming removed 6 bases at V and 0 bases at J, with 12 bases between. CDR3 length: 14 amino acids. The germline V gene has CDR1 MGHRA and CDR2 YSYEKL.

This chain uses TRBV5-1 with TRBJ1-2, with D possibly matching TRBD1 (6 bases). Deletions cut 6 bases from V and 1 base from J, with 13 bases between. The CDR3 extends over 14 amino acids. Per germline, CDR1 SGHRS and CDR2 YFSETQ. This CDR3 reads CASKVDRNNYGYTF. For the CDR3, the DNA is TGCGCCAGCAAGGTAGACAGGAATAACTATGGCTACACCTTC.

V gene TRBV9 combines with J gene TRBJ2-6; TRBD2 is a possible D gene (5 bases). The CDR3 runs 16 residues. Looked up from germline, CDR1 is SGDLS and CDR2 is YYNGEE. Between the trimmed V and J ends, which lost 4 bases and 4 bases, there was a span of 15 bases. CDR3 bases: TGTGCCAGCAGCCCGATAGGGAGTGCGGGGGCCAACGTCCTGACTTTC. Protein product: CASSPIGSAGANVLTF.

This chain uses TRBV2 with TRBJ2-1; weak D call: TRBD1 (5 bases). The V and J ends lost 3 bases and 10 bases respectively, with 13 bases between them. Germline CDR1 SNHLY, CDR2 FYNNEI. The CDR3 sequence is 13 residues long. The CDR3 region has the DNA TGTGCCAGCAGTGAGCCCCTACGGACAGAGCAGTTCTTC. Encoded protein: CASSEPLRTEQFF.

This clone was seen once. This rearrangement joins TRBV6-2 or TRBV6-3 to TRBJ2-5; 8 bases align to TRBD2. V was pared by 0 bases and J by 2 bases, with 8 bases of the junction left unmatched. Germline V lookup: CDR1 MNHEY, CDR2 SVGEGT. The length of the CDR3 is 17 residues. This CDR3 is CASSYSRTSPFQETQYF. The CDR3 DNA reads TGTGCCAGCAGTTACTCACGGACTAGCCCCTTTCAAGAGACCCAGTACTTC.

This rearrangement joins TRBV7-9 to TRBJ1-6; no firm D call. The CDR3 is made up of 14 amino acids. CDR1 SEHNR and CDR2 FQNEAQ come from the germline V gene (reference sequence). The V and J ends lost 5 bases and 9 bases respectively, with 14 bases between them. The CDR3 loop is CASSNLGVFSPLHF. CDR3 sequence (DNA): TGTGCCAGCAGCAATTTGGGTGTTTTTTCACCCCTCCACTTT.

This clone was seen a single time. V and J are TRBV3-1 (or the pseudogene TRBV3-2) and TRBJ1-2; 8 bases match TRBD1. CDR1 and CDR2 (germline): LGHDT, YNNKEL (reference sequence). This CDR3 spans 15 amino acids. The trim removed 5 bases at V and 7 bases at J, leaving 12 bases unmatched. CDR3 coding DNA: TGTGCCAGCAGCGGATTAGGACAGGGTTTAACTGGCTACACCTTC. Its translation: CASSGLGQGLTGYTF.

In regard to this clone: Different DNA sequences within this sample yield the same CDR3. V usage is TRBV7-2 and J usage is TRBJ2-1, with TRBD2 matching over 16 bases. The J segment lost 9 bases and the V segment lost 3 bases, leaving 5 bases of the junction unmatched. The CDR3 consists of 16 residues. Looked up from germline, CDR1 is SGHTA and CDR2 is FQGNSA. The CDR3 region has the DNA TGTGCCAGCAGCTTGGGACTAGCGGGGGGGCAGGGTGAGCAGTTCTTC. It translates to CASSLGLAGGQGEQFF.

V and J are TRBV7-2 and TRBJ1-5; possibly TRBD1 for D (5 bases). Looked up from germline, CDR1 is SGHTA and CDR2 is FQGNSA. The CDR3 totals 15 residues. V lost 0 bases, J lost 3 bases, and 9 bases lay in between. CDR3 residues: CASSLAGANNQPQHF. The CDR3 nucleotides are TGTGCCAGCAGCTTAGCAGGGGCAAACAATCAGCCCCAGCATTTT.

V is TRBV30 and J is TRBJ1-1; no reliable D call. Germline CDR1 reads GTSNPN; CDR2 reads SVGIG (reference sequence). The CDR3 runs to 15 residues. The V and J ends lost 2 bases and 2 bases respectively, with 15 bases between them. The chain's CDR3 is CAWSPPDSRNTEAFF. The DNA of the CDR3 is TGTGCCTGGAGTCCTCCCGACTCCAGAAACACTGAAGCTTTCTTT. Based on the CDR3 plus reference TRBV30 and TRBJ1-1, the full variable domain is SQTIHQWPATLVQPVGSPLSLECTVEGTSNPNLYWYRQAAGRGLQLLFYSVGIGQISSEVPQNLSASRPQDRQFILSSKKLLLSDSGFYLCAWSPPDSRNTEAFFGQGTRLTVV.

This chain links TRBV28 with TRBJ1-1, with 8 nucleotides matching TRBD1. The germline V gene encodes CDR1 MDHEN and CDR2 SYDVKM. CDR3 length equals 12 residues. Trimming cost V 8 bases and J 14 bases; bases outside gene matches: 13. CDR3 residues: CASGQGPFGGFF. The CDR3 DNA reads TGTGCCAGCGGACAGGGCCCCTTTGGAGGATTCTTT.

The chain is built from TRBV11-2 and TRBJ1-2; D is undetermined. CDR3 length: 14 amino acids. Germline CDR1 SGHAT, CDR2 FQNNGV. Trimming removed 0 bases at V and 4 bases at J, with 9 bases between. CDR3 loop: CASSLEWETYGYTF. For the CDR3, the DNA is TGTGCCAGCAGCTTAGAATGGGAGACCTATGGCTACACCTTC.

The CDR3 nucleotides are TGTGCCAGCAGCGGGACAGAAGTTGCAACTAATGAAAAACTGTTTTTT. It yields the protein CASSGTEVATNEKLFF. The rearrangement uses TRBV28 and TRBJ1-4; 7 bases are a match to TRBD1. Per the germline V gene, CDR1 is MDHEN and CDR2 is SYDVKM. After removal of 6 bases from V and 0 bases from J, the junction contained 7 bases not matched to a gene. The CDR3 sequence is 16 residues long.